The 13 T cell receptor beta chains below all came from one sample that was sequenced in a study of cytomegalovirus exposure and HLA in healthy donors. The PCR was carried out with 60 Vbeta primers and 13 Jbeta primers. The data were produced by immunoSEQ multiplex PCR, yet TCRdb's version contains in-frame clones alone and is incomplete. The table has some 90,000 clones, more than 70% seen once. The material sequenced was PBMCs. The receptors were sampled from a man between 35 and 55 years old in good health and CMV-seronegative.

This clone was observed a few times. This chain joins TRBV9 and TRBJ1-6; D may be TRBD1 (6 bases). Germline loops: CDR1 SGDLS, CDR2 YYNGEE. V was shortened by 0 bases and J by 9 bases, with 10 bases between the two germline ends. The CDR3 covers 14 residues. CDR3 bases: TGTGCCAGCAGCGTAGGGGGGACACCTTCACCCCTCCACTTT. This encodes CASSVGGTPSPLHF.

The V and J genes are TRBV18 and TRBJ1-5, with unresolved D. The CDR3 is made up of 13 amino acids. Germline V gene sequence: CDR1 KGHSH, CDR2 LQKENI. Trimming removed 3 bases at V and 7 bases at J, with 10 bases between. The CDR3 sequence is CASSPAREQPQHF. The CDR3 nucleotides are TGTGCCAGCTCACCGGCTCGGGAACAGCCCCAGCATTTT. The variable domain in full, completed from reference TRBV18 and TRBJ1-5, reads NAGVMQNPRHLVRRRGQEARLRCSPMKGHSHVYWYRQLPEEGLKFMVYLQKENIIDESGMPKERFSAEFPKEGPSILRIQQVVRGDSAAYFCASSPAREQPQHFGDGTRLSIL.

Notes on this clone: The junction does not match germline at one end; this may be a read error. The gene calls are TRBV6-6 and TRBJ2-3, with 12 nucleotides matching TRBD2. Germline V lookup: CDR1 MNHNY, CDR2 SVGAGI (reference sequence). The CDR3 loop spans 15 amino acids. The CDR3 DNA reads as TGTGCCAGCAGTGACTCTAGCGGGGGGGCAGATACGCAGTATTTT. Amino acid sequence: CASSDSSGGADTQYF.

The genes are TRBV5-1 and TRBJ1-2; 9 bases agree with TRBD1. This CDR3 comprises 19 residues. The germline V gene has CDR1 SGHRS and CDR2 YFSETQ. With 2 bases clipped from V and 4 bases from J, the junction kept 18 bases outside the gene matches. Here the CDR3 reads CASSFTDSGTGTPRYGYTF. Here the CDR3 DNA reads TGCGCCAGCAGCTTTACAGACTCCGGGACAGGGACTCCCCGCTATGGCTACACCTTC.

This chain's CDR3 is CASSLDWTSGGYNEQFF. Here the CDR3 DNA reads TGTGCCAGCAGCTTAGATTGGACTAGCGGGGGCTACAATGAGCAGTTCTTC. This sequence joins TRBV11-3 and TRBJ2-1; the match to TRBD2 covers 13 bases. V gave up 0 bases and J gave up 3 bases; unmatched junction bases: 2. Germline assignment: CDR1 SGHNT and CDR2 YENEEA. The CDR3 is 17 amino acids. Combining the CDR3 with reference TRBV11-3 and TRBJ2-1 gives the whole variable domain EAGVVQSPRYKIIEKKQPVAFWCNPISGHNTLYWYLQNLGQGPELLIRYENEEAVDDSQLPKDRFSAERLKGVDSTLKIQPAELGDSAVYLCASSLDWTSGGYNEQFFGPGTRLTVL.

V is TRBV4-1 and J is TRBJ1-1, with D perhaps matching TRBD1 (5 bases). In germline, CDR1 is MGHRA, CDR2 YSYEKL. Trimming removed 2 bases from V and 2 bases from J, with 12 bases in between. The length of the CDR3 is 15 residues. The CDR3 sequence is CASSQPGHLNTEAFF. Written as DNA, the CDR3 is TGCGCCAGCAGCCAACCTGGACATCTCAACACTGAAGCTTTCTTT.

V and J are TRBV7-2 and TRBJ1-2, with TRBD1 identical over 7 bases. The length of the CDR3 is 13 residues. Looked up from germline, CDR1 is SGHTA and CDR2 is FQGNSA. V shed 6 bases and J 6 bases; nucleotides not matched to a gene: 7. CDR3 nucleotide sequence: TGTGCCAGCAGTCTGGACAGGATTGATGGCTACACCTTC. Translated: CASSLDRIDGYTF.

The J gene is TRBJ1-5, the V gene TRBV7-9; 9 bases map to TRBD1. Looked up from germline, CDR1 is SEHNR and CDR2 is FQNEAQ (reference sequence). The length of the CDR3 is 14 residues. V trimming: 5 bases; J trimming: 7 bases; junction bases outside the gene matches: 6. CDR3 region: CASSPGTGLQPQHF. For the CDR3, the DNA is TGTGCCAGCAGCCCCGGGACAGGGCTCCAGCCCCAGCATTTT.

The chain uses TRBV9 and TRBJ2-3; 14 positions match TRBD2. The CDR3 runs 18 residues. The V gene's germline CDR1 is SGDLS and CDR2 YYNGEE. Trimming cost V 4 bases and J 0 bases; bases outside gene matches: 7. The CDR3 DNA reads TGTGCCAGCAGCTGGGGACTAGCGGGGGTTTCTAGCACAGATACGCAGTATTTT. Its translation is CASSWGLAGVSSTDTQYF.

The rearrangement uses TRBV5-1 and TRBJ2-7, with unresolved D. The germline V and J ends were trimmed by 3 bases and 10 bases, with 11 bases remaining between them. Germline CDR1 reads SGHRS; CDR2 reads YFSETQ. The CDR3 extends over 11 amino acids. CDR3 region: CASSSSSIQYF. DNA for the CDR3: TGCGCCAGCAGCTCGAGTAGTATCCAGTACTTC.

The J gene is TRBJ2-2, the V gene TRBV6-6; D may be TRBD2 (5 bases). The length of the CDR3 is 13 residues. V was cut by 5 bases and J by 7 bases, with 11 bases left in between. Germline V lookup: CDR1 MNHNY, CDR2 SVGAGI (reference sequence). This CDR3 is CASSLGSVGELFF. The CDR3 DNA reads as TGTGCCAGCAGTCTTGGGAGTGTCGGGGAGCTGTTTTTT.

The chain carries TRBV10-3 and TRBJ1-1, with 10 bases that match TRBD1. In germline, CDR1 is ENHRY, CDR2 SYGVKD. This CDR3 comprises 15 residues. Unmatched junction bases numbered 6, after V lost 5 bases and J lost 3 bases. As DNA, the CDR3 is TGTGCCATCAGTCGGACAGGGGGTCAGGACACTGAAGCTTTCTTT. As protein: CAISRTGGQDTEAFF.

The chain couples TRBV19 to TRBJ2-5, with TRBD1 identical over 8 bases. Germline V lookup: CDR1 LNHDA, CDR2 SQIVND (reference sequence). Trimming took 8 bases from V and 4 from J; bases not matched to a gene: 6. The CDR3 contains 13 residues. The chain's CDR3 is CASGSDRGETQYF. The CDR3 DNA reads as TGTGCCAGTGGGTCCGACAGGGGAGAGACCCAGTACTTC. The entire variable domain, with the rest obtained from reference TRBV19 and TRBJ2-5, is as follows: DGGITQSPKYLFRKEGQNVTLSCEQNLNHDAMYWYRQDPGQGLRLIYYSQIVNDFQKGDIAEGYSVSREKKESFPLTVTSAQKNPTAFYLCASGSDRGETQYFGPGTRLLVL.